This TCR beta chain was obtained from a study of T cell repertoires in cytomegalovirus infection (dated by TCRdb to about 2019). Context from the whole study: Peptide stimulations targeted recently identified HLA-C-restricted CMV epitopes, whose presentation resists viral immunomodulation, together with well-studied HLA-B-restricted epitopes. Donor HLA type was relevant to the analysis, as public TCR beta signatures indicated carriage of CMV infection together with the matching HLA type. Summary of the overall study and its limitations: The ex vivo response was dominated by HLA-C-restricted CMV-specific TCR beta clonotypes, which also provided the single most frequent clonotype in two of eight donors. Carriers of CMV infection plus the relevant HLA type were discriminated by the cumulative frequency of public TCR beta family members in the study cohort and in an independent roughly 340-donor cohort.

The sample's treatment or condition label is to be understood as: in vitro stimulation with specific CMV peptide epitopes to enrich CMV-specific T cells. As for this clonotype: What antigen it recognizes has not been identified. No base quality values were provided; no much bigger clone lies one nucleotide off.

Including the terminal cysteine and phenylalanine, the CDR3 comprises 15 residues. Only CDR3 DNA remains: 45 bases, in frame from the first base. The germline V gene supplies CDR1 SGHVS and CDR2 FQNEAQ. V ends up 4 bases short and J 7 bases short, with an unmatched junction base count of 9. Sequenced using an Illumina HiSeq 1500. Starting from the raw public reads, TCRdb applied fastp trimming at Q25, assembled clones with MiXCR and retained in-frame beta chains. Duplicate CDR3 protein sequences are folded into a single record with the most common DNA and genes. For this sample the table gives roughly 310,000 distinct CDR3 sequences, of which 25% to 30% were detected only once. The ten largest clones capture 15% to 25% of the sample.

The material sequenced was cultured PBMCs, taken from culture after CMV antigen stimulation. This clonotype was sampled from a human donor in good health (CMV status not recorded). Some clones in this sample may be carry-over from other donors' samples. The chain uses TRBV7-8 and TRBJ1-3, and TRBD1 matches 8 of the central bases. The CDR3 region reads CASSWTTGGENTIYF. The sequence in DNA is TGTGCCAGCAGCTGGACAACAGGGGGAGAGAACACCATATATTTT.